This record concerns one TCR beta chain sequence. Its antigen is not identified. This sample includes further DNA sequences coding for the same CDR3. This sample was taken from a study of shared clonotypes between healthy human individuals. The study, taken as a whole, reports: Sampling included only blood; tissue repertoires likely differ.

J was trimmed by 4 bases and V by 4 bases; bases with no gene match: 4. This CDR3 spans 14 amino acids. Germline V gene sequence: CDR1 SQVTM, CDR2 ANQGSEA. Methods used by the authors: Filtering differed because ImmunoSEQ produced junction-only sequences that carried no quality scores. Libraries were prepared by immunoSEQ multiplex PCR; TCRdb keeps only in-frame clonotypes and omits some of them. That table is the source of V, J and clone size, and D and trimming were worked out from the DNA. The sample consists of about 480,000 clones, more than 65% of them appearing once. Donors were healthy HIV-negative adults without recently reported acute infections or vaccinations.

The chain links TRBV29-1 to TRBJ2-1, with 10 nucleotides matching TRBD2. This TCR came from a woman in her thirties or forties in good health. Some clones in this sample may be carry-over from other donors' samples. The sequenced sample consisted of PBMCs. In DNA, the CDR3 is TGCAGCGTTGTACTACTAGCGGGATACAATGAGCAGTTCTTC. This sequence encodes CSVVLLAGYNEQFF.